These 2 T cell receptor beta chains came from one sample sequenced in a study of early T cells in non-severe SARS-CoV-2 infection. TCRdb reanalysed the 5' RACE reads using MiXCR and keeps one entry per CDR3 protein. Of tens of thousands of distinct CDR3 sequences listed, more than 9% were seen once; the top ten hold roughly 4.8%. Input material: whole blood. These receptors were taken from an adult who was a healthcare worker with PCR-confirmed SARS-CoV-2 infection or an uninfected control (not recorded which).

This clonotype was observed many times. V is TRBV4-2 and J is TRBJ1-1; D unclear. V shed 3 bases and J shed 2 bases, with 10 bases lying between them. Germline lookup yields CDR1 LGHNA and CDR2 YNFKEQ. The length of the CDR3 is 14 residues. DNA for the CDR3: TGTGCCAGCAGCCATTCCACGGCAAACACTGAAGCTTTCTTT. Amino acids: CASSHSTANTEAFF.

This clonotype was observed at least ten times. The genes are TRBV10-3 and TRBJ1-2; maybe TRBD1 (5 bases). V was trimmed by 3 bases and J by 4 bases, leaving 9 bases between them. The CDR3 totals 13 residues. Germline V lookup: CDR1 ENHRY, CDR2 SYGVKD. CDR3 in amino acids: CAISDRAPYGYTF. CDR3 nucleotide sequence: TGTGCCATCAGTGACAGGGCCCCCTATGGCTACACCTTC.